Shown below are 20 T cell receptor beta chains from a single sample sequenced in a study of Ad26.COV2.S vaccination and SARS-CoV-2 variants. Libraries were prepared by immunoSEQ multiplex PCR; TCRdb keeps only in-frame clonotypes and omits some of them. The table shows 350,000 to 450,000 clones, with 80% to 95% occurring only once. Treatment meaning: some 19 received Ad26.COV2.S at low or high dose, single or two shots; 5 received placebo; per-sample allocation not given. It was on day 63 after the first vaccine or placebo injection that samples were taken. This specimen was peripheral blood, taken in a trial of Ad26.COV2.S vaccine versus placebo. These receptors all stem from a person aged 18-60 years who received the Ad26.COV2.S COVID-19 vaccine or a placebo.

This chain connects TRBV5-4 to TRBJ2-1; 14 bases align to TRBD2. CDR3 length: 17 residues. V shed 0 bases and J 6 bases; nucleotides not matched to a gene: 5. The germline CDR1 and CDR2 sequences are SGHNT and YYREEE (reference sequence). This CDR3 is CASSLGGLAGGLNEQFF. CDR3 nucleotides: TGTGCCAGCAGCTTGGGAGGACTAGCGGGGGGTCTCAATGAGCAGTTCTTC.

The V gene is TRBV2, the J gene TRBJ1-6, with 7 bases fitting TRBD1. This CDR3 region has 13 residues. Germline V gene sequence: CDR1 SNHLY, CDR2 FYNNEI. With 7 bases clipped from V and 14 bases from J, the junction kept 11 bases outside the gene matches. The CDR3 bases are TGTGCCAGCAATCCCGTGACAGGGACAGCCCTCCACTTT. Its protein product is CASNPVTGTALHF. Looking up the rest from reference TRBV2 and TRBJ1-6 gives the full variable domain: EPEVTQTPSHQVTQMGQEVILRCVPISNHLYFYWYRQILGQKVEFLVSFYNNEISEKSEIFDDQFSVERPDGSNFTLKIRSTKLEDSAMYFCASNPVTGTALHFGNGTRLTVT.

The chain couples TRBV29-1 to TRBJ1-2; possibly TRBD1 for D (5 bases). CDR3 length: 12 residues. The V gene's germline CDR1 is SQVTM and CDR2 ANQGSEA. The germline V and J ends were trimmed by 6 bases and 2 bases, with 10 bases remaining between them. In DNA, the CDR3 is TGCAGCGTGGGGGAGGGGAACTATGGCTACACCTTC. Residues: CSVGEGNYGYTF. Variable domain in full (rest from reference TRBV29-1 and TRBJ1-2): SAVISQKPSRDICQRGTSLTIQCQVDSQVTMMFWYRQQPGQSLTLIATANQGSEATYESGFVIDKFPISRPNLTFSTLTVSNMSPEDSSIYLCSVGEGNYGYTFGSGTRLTVV.

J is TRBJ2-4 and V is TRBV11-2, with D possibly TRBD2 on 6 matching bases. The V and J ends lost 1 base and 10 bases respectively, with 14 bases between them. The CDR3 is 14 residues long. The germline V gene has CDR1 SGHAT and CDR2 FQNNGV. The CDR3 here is CASSLGGAGTIQYF. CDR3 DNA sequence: TGTGCCAGCAGCTTAGGCGGGGCAGGGACTATTCAGTACTTC.

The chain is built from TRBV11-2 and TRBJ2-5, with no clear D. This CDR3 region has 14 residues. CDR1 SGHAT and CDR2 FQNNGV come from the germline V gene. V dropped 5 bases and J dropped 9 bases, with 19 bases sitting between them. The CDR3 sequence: CASSVVLTQRAQYF. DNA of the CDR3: TGTGCCAGCAGCGTAGTACTGACGCAACGGGCCCAGTACTTC.

The CDR3 protein is CASSRQGTGELFF. The CDR3 DNA sequence: TGTGCCAGCAGCCGCCAGGGGACCGGGGAGCTGTTTTTT. The chain joins TRBV3-1 (or the pseudogene TRBV3-2) to TRBJ2-2; possible D gene TRBD1, 6 bases. Germline loops: CDR1 LGHDT, CDR2 YNNKEL (reference sequence). The V end was cut by 4 bases, the J end by 5 bases, with 8 bases between. CDR3 length equals 13 residues.

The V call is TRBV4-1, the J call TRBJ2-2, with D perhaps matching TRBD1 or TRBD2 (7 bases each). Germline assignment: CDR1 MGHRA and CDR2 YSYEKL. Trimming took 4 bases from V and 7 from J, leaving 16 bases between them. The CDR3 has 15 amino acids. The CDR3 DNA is TGCGCCAGCAGCCTGTCAGGGGGGGTAGGCGGGGAGCTGTTTTTT. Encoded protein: CASSLSGGVGGELFF.

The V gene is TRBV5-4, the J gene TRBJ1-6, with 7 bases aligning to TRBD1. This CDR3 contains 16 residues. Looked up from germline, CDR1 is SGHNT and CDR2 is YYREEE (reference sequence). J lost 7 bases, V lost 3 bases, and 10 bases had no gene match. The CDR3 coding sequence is TGTGCCAGCAGCTACCATACCGGGACAGCAAATTCACCCCTCCACTTT. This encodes CASSYHTGTANSPLHF.

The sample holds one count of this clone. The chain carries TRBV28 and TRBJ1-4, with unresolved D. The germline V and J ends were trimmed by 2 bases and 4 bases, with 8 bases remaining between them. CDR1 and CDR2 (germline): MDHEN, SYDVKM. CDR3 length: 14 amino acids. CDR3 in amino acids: CASSLGRRNEKLFF. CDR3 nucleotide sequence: TGTGCCAGCAGTTTAGGCAGACGTAATGAAAAACTGTTTTTT.

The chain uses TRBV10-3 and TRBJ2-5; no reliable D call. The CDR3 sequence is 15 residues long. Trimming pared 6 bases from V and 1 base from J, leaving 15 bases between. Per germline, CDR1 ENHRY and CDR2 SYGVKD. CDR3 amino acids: CAIRPDGLAQETQYF. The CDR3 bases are TGTGCCATCAGACCTGATGGGTTAGCCCAAGAGACCCAGTACTTC.

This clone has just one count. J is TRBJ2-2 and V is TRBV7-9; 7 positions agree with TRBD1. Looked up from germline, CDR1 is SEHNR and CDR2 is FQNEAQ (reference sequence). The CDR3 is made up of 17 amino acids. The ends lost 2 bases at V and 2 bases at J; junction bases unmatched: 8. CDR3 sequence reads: CASSLRQGGGNTGELFF. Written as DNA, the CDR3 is TGTGCCAGCAGCTTAAGACAGGGTGGAGGTAACACCGGGGAGCTGTTTTTT.

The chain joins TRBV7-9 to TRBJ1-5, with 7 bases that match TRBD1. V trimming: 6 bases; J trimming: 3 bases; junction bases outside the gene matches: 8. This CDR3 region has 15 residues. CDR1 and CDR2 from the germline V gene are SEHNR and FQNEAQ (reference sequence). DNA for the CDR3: TGTGCCAGCAGTGTCGGGACAGCTCCCAATCAGCCCCAGCATTTT. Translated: CASSVGTAPNQPQHF.

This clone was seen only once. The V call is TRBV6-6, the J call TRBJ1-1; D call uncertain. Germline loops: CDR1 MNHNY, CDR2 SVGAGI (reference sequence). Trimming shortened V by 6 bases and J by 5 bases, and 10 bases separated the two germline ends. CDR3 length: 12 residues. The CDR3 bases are TGTGCCAGCAGCCCGTTGGGAACTGAAGCTTTCTTT. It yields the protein CASSPLGTEAFF.

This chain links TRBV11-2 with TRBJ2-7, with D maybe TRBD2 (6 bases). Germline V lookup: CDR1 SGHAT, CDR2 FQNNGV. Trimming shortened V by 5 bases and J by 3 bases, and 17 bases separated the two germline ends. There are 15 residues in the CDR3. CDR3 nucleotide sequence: TGTGCCAGCAGCGGGCCGGGACCGCGGGACTACGAGCAGTACTTC. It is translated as CASSGPGPRDYEQYF. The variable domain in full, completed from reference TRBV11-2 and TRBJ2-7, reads EAGVAQSPRYKIIEKRQSVAFWCNPISGHATLYWYQQILGQGPKLLIQFQNNGVVDDSQLPKDRFSAERLKGVDSTLKIQPAKLEDSAVYLCASSGPGPRDYEQYFGPGTRLTVT.

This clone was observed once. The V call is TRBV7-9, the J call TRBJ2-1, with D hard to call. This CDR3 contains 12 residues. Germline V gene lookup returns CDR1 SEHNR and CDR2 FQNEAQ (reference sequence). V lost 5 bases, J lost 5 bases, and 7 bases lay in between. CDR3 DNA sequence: TGTGCCAGCAGCCCACAGCACAATGAGCAGTTCTTC. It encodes CASSPQHNEQFF.

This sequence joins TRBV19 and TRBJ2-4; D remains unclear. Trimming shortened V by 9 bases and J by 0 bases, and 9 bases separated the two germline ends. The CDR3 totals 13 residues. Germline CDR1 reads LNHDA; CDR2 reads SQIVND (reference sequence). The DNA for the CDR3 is TGTGCCAGCGACCCGGGAGCCAAAAACATTCAGTACTTC. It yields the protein CASDPGAKNIQYF.

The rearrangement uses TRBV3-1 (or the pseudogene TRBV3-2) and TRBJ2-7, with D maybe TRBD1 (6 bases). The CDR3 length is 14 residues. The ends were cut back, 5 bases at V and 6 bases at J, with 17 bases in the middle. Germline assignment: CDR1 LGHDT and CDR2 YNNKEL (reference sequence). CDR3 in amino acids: CASSVHRDTLEQYF. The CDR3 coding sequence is TGTGCCAGCAGCGTCCATCGGGACACCCTCGAGCAGTACTTC.

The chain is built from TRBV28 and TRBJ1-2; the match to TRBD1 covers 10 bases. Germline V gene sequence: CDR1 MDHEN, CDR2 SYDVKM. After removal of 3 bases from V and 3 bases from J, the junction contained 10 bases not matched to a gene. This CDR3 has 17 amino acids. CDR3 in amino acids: CASSFRDRGRLDYGYTF. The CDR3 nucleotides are TGTGCCAGCAGTTTCCGGGACAGGGGTAGGTTGGACTATGGCTACACCTTC.

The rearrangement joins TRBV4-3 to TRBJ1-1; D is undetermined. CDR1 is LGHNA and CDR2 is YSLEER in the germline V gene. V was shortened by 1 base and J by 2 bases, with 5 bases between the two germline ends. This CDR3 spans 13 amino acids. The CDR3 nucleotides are TGCGCCAGCAGCCAAGTAAGAAACACTGAAGCTTTCTTT. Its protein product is CASSQVRNTEAFF.

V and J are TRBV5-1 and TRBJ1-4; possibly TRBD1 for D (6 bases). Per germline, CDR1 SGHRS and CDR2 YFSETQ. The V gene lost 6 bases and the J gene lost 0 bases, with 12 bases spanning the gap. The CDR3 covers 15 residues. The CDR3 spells CASTTGHTTNEKLFF. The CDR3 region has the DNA TGCGCCAGCACGACAGGACATACAACTAATGAAAAACTGTTTTTT.